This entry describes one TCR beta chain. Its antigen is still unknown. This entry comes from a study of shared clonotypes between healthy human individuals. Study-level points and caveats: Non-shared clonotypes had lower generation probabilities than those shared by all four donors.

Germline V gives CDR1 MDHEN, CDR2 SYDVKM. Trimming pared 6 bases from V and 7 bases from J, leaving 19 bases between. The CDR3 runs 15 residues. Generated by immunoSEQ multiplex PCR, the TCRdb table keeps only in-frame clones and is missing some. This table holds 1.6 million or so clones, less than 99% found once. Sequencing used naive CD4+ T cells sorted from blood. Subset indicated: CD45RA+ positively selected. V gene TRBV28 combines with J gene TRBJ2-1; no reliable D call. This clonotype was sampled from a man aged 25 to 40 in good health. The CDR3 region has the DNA TGTGCCAGCAGCCACCAAGGAGAACTACGAAATGAGCAGTTCTTC. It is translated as CASSHQGELRNEQFF.